This T cell receptor (beta chain) was identified during a study of blood T cell repertoires in COVID-19. The wider study: Sample material is recorded as cDNA or gDNA derived from T cells, B-cell-depleted T cells, or PBMCs.

From germline, CDR1 is KGHSH and CDR2 LQKENI. The CDR3 consists of 14 residues. Trimming pared 0 bases from V and 4 bases from J, leaving 10 bases between. This clone appeared a single time. TCRdb's copy holds only in-frame clones and misses some; the assay was immunoSEQ multiplex PCR. The data show over 250,000 clones, 88% seen once. The specimen sequenced was peripheral blood. The V gene is TRBV18, the J gene TRBJ2-7; TRBD1 might be the D (7 bases). This TCR was sampled from a man aged 55 to 69 who had recovered from COVID-19. CDR3 residues: CASSPPQGGYEQYF. The CDR3 region has the DNA TGTGCCAGCTCACCACCTCAGGGGGGTTACGAGCAGTACTTC.